The clone carrying this T cell receptor beta chain was recorded a few times. Original handling: Reference gene primer amplification yielded estimated nucleated cell counts. Clones were sequenced by immunoSEQ multiplex PCR, and TCRdb holds only the in-frame ones, with some missing. V and J calls plus clone size are reproduced from that table; the DNA served to infer D and trimming. Found here are about 320,000 clones, 87% of them singletons; the top ten hold around 10%. For recovered donors of Cohort 3, there were two negative PCRs, clearance, or symptom resolution. The sample comes from a study of blood T cell repertoires in COVID-19. For the study at large: Samples of COVID-19 (acute and convalescent) were obtained from the United States, Italy and Spain.

This receptor was identified in a woman in her late teens or twenties who had recovered from COVID-19. Sequencing was carried out using PBMCs or T cells enriched from blood (not recorded which).

For the CDR3, the DNA is TGTGCCAGTAGTACCCAGGGGGTTCCCTACGAGCAGTACTTC. The encoded protein is CASSTQGVPYEQYF. V usage is TRBV19 and J usage is TRBJ2-7; 7 positions agree with TRBD1. This CDR3 has 14 residues. The V gene end was trimmed by 4 bases and the J gene end by 2 bases; junction bases not matched to a gene: 5. Germline loops: CDR1 LNHDA, CDR2 SQIVND (reference sequence).